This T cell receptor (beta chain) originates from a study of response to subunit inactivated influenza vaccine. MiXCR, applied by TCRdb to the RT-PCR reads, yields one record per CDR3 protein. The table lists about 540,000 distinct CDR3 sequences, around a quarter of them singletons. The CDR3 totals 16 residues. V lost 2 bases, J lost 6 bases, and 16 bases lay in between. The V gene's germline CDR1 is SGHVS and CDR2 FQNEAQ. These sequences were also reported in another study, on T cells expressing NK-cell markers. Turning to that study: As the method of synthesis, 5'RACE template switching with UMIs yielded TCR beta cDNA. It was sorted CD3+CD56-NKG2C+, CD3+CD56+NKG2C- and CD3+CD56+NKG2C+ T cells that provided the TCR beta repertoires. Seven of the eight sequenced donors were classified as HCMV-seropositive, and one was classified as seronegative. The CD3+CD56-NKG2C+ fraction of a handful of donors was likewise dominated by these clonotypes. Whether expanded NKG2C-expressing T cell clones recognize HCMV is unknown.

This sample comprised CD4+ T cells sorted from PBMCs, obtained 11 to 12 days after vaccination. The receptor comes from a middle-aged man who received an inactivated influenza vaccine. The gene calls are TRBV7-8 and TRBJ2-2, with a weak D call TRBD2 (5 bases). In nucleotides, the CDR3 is TGTGCCAGCAGCTTACGGGAACAAAGGGCGCCCGGGGAGCTGTTTTTT. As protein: CASSLREQRAPGELFF.